A selection of T cell receptor beta chains follows, all from one sample in a study of blood T cell repertoires in COVID-19. Produced via immunoSEQ multiplex PCR; TCRdb's table is partial and in-frame only. Of 150,000 to 200,000 clones in the sample, approximately 86% are singletons; the top ten hold about 9.6%. Material: peripheral blood. Every receptor here comes from a man in his fifties with active or convalescent COVID-19. The conserved cysteine and the conserved F or W are not part of the CDR3 here. For some rows the clone size is stated as once, few or many, or as a class when expanded; others skip it.

>few|TRBJ1-5|TRBV12-3/TRBV12-4
ASSLQGGQPQH
>-|TRBJ2-5|TRBV27
ASRTQETQY
>few|TRBJ2-3|TRBV6-5
ASRRQTGDTQY
>few|TRBJ1-2|TRBV6-5
ASRRQGGGYT
>-|TRBJ2-3|TRBV2
ASNSGTSGTDTQY
>-|TRBJ2-7|TRBV11-3
APTAGGEY
>-|TRBJ2-7|TRBV10-2
AGSQGGGRYEQY
>few|TRBJ1-6|TRBV5-6
ASSGGTGGSGSPLH
>-|TRBJ2-1|TRBV7-3
ASSPVAANSYNEQF
>-|TRBJ1-5|TRBV7-2
ASSFPQSGSNQPQH
>-|TRBJ1-2|TRBV19
ASSSQQGAGYGYT
>few|TRBJ2-1|TRBV6-1
ASSEAPGGPERGGEQF
>few|TRBJ1-1|TRBV29-1
SVDISGNTEAF
>-|TRBJ2-7|TRBV11-2
ASSSFQGGEQY
>-|TRBJ1-5|TRBV19
ASSMDRTFPQH
>few|TRBJ1-1|TRBV5-4
ASSFRGRGTEAF
>-|TRBJ2-7|TRBV29-1
SVGQGRYEQY
>-|TRBJ2-5|TRBV6-6
ASSPVSGNQETQY
>-|TRBJ1-2|TRBV5-1
ASSLGTGTNYGYT
>-|TRBJ2-1|TRBV5-1
ASSWTSGYNEQF
>once|TRBJ1-1|TRBV6-5
ASSYSTGTGGTEAF
>-|TRBJ1-1|TRBV27
ASSSRYFDRVGTEAF
>-|TRBJ1-1|TRBV5-1
ASSFGVLNTEAF
>-|TRBJ2-5|TRBV7-2
ASSLQGRETQY
>once|TRBJ2-2|TRBV6-1
ASSAWSHSNTGELF
>few|TRBJ2-7|TRBV30
ALSTGPEQY
>-|TRBJ1-1|TRBV10-3
AISEGAHTEAF
>-|TRBJ2-7|TRBV28
ASSLWRTTYEQY
>-|TRBJ2-7|TRBV9
ARSNRDTYEQY
>once|TRBJ2-2|TRBV11-1
ASSLGAGGTGELF
>-|TRBJ1-2|TRBV25-1
ASRRSGTGGSGGYT
>once|TRBJ1-5|TRBV5-6
ASSQGFQPQH
>-|TRBJ1-6|TRBV3-1/TRBV3-2
ASSQLVRDNSPLH
>-|TRBJ1-2|TRBV6-5
ASSNRDRDAGYT
>-|TRBJ1-3|TRBV5-1
ASSLVGQGLSSGNTIY
>-|TRBJ2-1|TRBV20-1
SATPNYEQF
>-|TRBJ1-5|TRBV28
ASSSGFNQPQH
>-|TRBJ2-7|TRBV7-2
ASSLGGDYEQY
>few|TRBJ2-7|TRBV5-6
ASEPTGTSHYEQY
>-|TRBJ1-5|TRBV5-3
ARSLDRADQPQH
>-|TRBJ2-7|TRBV6-2/TRBV6-3
ASSPQGWTGTLEQY
>few|TRBJ2-7|TRBV4-1
ASEGESTGGDYEQY
>-|TRBJ1-6|TRBV14
ASRGTGHNSPLH
>-|TRBJ1-1|TRBV7-2
ASSRTAGGNTEAF
>-|TRBJ2-1|TRBV19
ASSRLGSGNIGNEQF
>-|TRBJ2-2|TRBV25-1
ASSGNTGGTNTGELF
>-|TRBJ2-1|TRBV10-3
AIGQPTGESYNEQF
>once|TRBJ2-2|TRBV7-9
ASNKGLELTGELF
>-|TRBJ2-1|TRBV11-3
DPGLADYNEQF
>once|TRBJ2-2|TRBV29-1
SVEVGQGVSGELF
>-|TRBJ2-7|TRBV11-2
ASSPLTLSSYEQY
>-|TRBJ2-6|TRBV2
ASSAQGFGANVLT